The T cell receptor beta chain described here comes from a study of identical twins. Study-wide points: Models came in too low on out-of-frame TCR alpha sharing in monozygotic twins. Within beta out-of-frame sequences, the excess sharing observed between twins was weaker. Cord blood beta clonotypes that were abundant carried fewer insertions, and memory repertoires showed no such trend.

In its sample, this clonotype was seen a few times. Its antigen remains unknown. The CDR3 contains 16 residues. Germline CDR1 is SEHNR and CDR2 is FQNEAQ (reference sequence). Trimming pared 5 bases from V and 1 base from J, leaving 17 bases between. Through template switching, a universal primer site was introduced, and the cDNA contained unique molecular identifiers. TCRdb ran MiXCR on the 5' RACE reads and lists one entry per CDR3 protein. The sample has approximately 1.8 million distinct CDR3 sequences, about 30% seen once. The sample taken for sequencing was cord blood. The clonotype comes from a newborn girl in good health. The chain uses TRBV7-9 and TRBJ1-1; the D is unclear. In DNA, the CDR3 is TGTGCCAGCAGCCCCCCTACCCTAGGACCGAACACTGAAGCTTTCTTT. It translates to CASSPPTLGPNTEAFF.